The sequence of this TCR beta chain was determined in a study of blood T cells in healthy people across ages. Whole-study results and caveats: It was not possible, with unsorted PBMCs, to conclusively compare naive and antigen-experienced cells.

Through a sample-barcoded 5' primer and a J-beta primer mix, a second PCR was run for roughly 7 to 11 cycles. TCRdb reprocessed the 5' RACE reads with MiXCR, giving one entry per CDR3 protein. The sample consists of under 800,000 distinct CDR3 sequences, about 21% of them appearing once. This clonotype appeared a few times. Antigen unknown. V shed 2 bases and J shed 0 bases, with 11 bases lying between them. This CDR3 has 14 amino acids. Germline assignment: CDR1 SQVTM and CDR2 ANQGSEA. The chain is built from TRBV29-1 and TRBJ2-7; weak D call: TRBD2 (5 bases). This clonotype originated in a man between 65 and 85 years old in good health. Sample: blood. CDR3 sequence (DNA): TGCAGCGTTGAACGCGGGCAGCCCTCCTACGAGCAGTACTTC. Translation: CSVERGQPSYEQYF.